These 7 T cell receptor beta chains share one sample of origin, sequenced in a study of identical twins. TCRdb called the 5' RACE reads again in MiXCR, with one record for every CDR3 protein. The repertoire includes some 300,000 distinct CDR3 sequences, 9% to 15% of them detected once, and roughly 7.8% sits in the top ten. This same sample was also part of a study on yellow fever vaccine responses in identical twins.

The sample taken for sequencing was CD8+ T cells sorted from blood. The receptor source for this set is a woman aged 18-29 years in good health.

This chain links TRBV6-1 with TRBJ2-5; D remains ambiguous. The V end lost 6 bases, the J end lost 4 bases, and 15 bases lay between the germline ends. The CDR3 length is 14 residues. Germline CDR1 MNHNS, CDR2 SASEGT. The CDR3 DNA is TGTGCCAGCAGCGACTGGACCCCGGGAGAGACCCAGTACTTC. Residues: CASSDWTPGETQYF.

This clonotype turned up a few times. The chain combines TRBV7-3 with TRBJ2-7; D may match TRBD1 or TRBD2 (6 bases each). This CDR3 region has 16 residues. Germline values: CDR1 SGHTA, CDR2 FQGTGA. With 5 bases removed from V and 4 bases from J, the gap between germline ends came to 21 bases. The CDR3 sequence is CASSPHEGGSTYEQYF. The CDR3 DNA reads as TGTGCCAGCAGCCCGCATGAGGGGGGCAGTACTTACGAGCAGTACTTC.

The rearrangement joins TRBV28 to TRBJ2-1; D is possibly TRBD2 (6 bases). CDR1 and CDR2 from the germline V gene are MDHEN and SYDVKM. The CDR3 runs to 14 residues. The V gene lost 8 bases and the J gene lost 8 bases, with 19 bases spanning the gap. The CDR3 DNA follows: TGTGCCAGCCATCTTGGGAGGCCCGGGGATGAGCAGTTCTTC. Translating gives CASHLGRPGDEQFF. The whole variable domain, remainder taken from reference TRBV28 and TRBJ2-1, is DVKVTQSSRYLVKRTGEKVFLECVQDMDHENMFWYRQDPGLGLRLIYFSYDVKMKEKGDIPEGYSVSREKKERFSLILESASTNQTSMYLCASHLGRPGDEQFFGPGTRLTVL.

Only a few counts were recorded for this clonotype. The chain has TRBV20-1 and TRBJ1-1, with 9 nucleotides matching TRBD1. Germline V gene sequence: CDR1 DFQATT, CDR2 SNEGSKA (reference sequence). V lost 0 bases to trimming and J lost 1 base; unmatched junction nucleotides: 6. CDR3 length equals 16 residues. The CDR3 spells CSARDIGGQGNTEAFF. Here the CDR3 DNA reads TGCAGTGCTAGAGACATCGGGGGACAGGGGAACACTGAAGCTTTCTTT.

In its sample, this clonotype was seen a few times. The J gene is TRBJ2-7, the V gene TRBV7-8, with D perhaps TRBD2 (6 bases). The CDR3 has 13 amino acids. In germline, CDR1 is SGHVS, CDR2 FQNEAQ. The V and J ends lost 5 bases and 1 base respectively, with 9 bases between them. CDR3 sequence: CASSHGTSYEQYF. The CDR3 DNA reads as TGTGCCAGCAGCCACGGGACTTCCTACGAGCAGTACTTC.

This clonotype was recorded at least ten times. This chain joins TRBV6-4 and TRBJ2-7, with 12 bases that match TRBD2. CDR3 length: 14 amino acids. The V and J ends lost 6 bases and 4 bases, in that order; junction bases with no gene match: 4. Germline lookup yields CDR1 MRHNA and CDR2 SNTAGT. The CDR3 is CASSETSGSYEQYF. In nucleotides, the CDR3 is TGTGCCAGCAGCGAGACTAGCGGGAGTTACGAGCAGTACTTC.

The rearrangement joins TRBV11-1 to TRBJ2-2; 11 positions agree with TRBD2. With 3 bases clipped from V and 3 bases from J, the junction kept 9 bases outside the gene matches. CDR3 length: 18 amino acids. CDR1 is SGHAT and CDR2 is FQDESV in the germline V gene (reference sequence). The CDR3 nucleotides are TGTGCCAGCAGCTTCGACGAGACTAGCGGGGAATACACCGGGGAGCTGTTTTTT. This translates into CASSFDETSGEYTGELFF.